What follows describes a single TCR beta chain. Profiling relied on immunoSEQ multiplex PCR, and the TCRdb table lists in-frame clones only, not all of them. The table records a few hundred thousand clones, roughly 88% of them present only once. The data stem from a study of Ad26.COV2.S vaccination and SARS-CoV-2 variants. Study-wide context: Ad26.COV2.S shots went into the muscle once or twice, 56 days apart.

The treatment is: roughly 19 received Ad26.COV2.S at low or high dose, single or two shots; 5 received placebo; per-sample allocation not given. Sample collection was performed on day 63 after the first vaccine or placebo injection. There are 15 residues in the CDR3. CDR1 and CDR2 (germline): LNHDA, SQIVND (reference sequence). Trimming shortened V by 1 base and J by 3 bases, and 12 bases separated the two germline ends. The rearrangement links TRBV19 to TRBJ1-1; no clear D gene. The sequence derives from a person aged 18-60 years who received the Ad26.COV2.S COVID-19 vaccine or a placebo. The source material was peripheral blood, sampled in a trial of Ad26.COV2.S vaccine versus placebo. The DNA of the CDR3 is TGTGCCAGTAGTATAGGAGCAGCCTCGCACACTGAAGCTTTCTTT. This gives the protein CASSIGAASHTEAFF.